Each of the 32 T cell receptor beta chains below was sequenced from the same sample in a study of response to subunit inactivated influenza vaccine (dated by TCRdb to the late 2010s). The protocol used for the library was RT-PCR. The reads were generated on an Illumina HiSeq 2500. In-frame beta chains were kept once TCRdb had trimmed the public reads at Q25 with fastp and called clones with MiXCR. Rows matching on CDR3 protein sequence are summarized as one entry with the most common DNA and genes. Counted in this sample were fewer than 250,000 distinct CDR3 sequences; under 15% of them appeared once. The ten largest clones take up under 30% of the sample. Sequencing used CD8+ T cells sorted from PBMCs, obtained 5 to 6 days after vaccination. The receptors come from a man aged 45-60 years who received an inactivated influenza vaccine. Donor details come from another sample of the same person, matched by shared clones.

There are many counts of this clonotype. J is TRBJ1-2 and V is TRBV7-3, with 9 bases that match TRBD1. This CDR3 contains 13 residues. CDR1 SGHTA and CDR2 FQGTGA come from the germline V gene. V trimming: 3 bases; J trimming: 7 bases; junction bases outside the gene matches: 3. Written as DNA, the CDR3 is TGTGCCAGCAGCTTGGACAGGGGATTTGGCTACACCTTC. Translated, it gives CASSLDRGFGYTF.

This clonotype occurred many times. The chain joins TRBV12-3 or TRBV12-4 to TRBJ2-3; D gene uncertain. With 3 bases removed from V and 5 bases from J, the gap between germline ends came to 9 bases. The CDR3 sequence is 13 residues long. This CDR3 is CASSFAAKDTQYF. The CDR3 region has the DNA TGTGCCAGCAGTTTCGCAGCTAAAGATACGCAGTATTTT.

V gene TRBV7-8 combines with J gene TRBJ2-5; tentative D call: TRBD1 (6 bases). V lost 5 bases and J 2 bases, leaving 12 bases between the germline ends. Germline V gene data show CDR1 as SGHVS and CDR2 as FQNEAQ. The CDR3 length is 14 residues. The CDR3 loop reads CASSKRQAQETQYF. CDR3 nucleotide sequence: TGTGCCAGCAGCAAACGACAGGCACAAGAGACCCAGTACTTC.

This chain's CDR3 is CASSFFHPSPGTSGSRDEQFF. In nucleotides, the CDR3 is TGTGCCAGCAGTTTTTTTCACCCCTCTCCCGGGACTAGCGGGAGTAGGGATGAGCAGTTCTTC. The chain is built from TRBV12-3 or TRBV12-4 and TRBJ2-1; TRBD2 agrees at 14 bases. J was trimmed by 8 bases and V by 3 bases; bases with no gene match: 21. There are 21 residues in the CDR3.

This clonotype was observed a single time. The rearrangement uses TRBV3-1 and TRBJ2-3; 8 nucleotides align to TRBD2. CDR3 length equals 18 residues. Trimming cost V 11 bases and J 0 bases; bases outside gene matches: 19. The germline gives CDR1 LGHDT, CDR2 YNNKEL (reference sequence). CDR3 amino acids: CAFSIGTRVFTSTDTQYF. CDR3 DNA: TGTGCCTTCAGTATTGGGACTAGGGTTTTTACTAGCACAGATACGCAGTATTTT.

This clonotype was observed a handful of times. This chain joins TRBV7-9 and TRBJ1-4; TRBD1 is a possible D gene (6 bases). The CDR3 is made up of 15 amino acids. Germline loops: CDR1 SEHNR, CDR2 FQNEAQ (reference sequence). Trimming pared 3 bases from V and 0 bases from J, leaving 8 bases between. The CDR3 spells CASSFRQATNEKLFF. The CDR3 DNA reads TGTGCCAGCAGCTTTAGACAGGCAACTAATGAAAAACTGTTTTTT.

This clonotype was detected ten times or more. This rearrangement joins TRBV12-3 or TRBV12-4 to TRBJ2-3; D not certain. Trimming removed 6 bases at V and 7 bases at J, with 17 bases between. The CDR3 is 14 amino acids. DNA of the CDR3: TGTGCCAGCAGCTTACTTGAAACCCTTAATACGCAGTATTTT. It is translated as CASSLLETLNTQYF.

The CDR3, as DNA: TGTGCCAGCAGCCTAGGCGTCACAGATACGCAGTATTTT. Protein: CASSLGVTDTQYF. The gene calls are TRBV11-1 and TRBJ2-3; D is unresolved. The CDR3 contains 13 residues. CDR1 is SGHAT, CDR2 FQDESV, per germline (reference sequence). The V end lost 5 bases, the J end lost 2 bases, and 8 bases lay between the germline ends. The full variable domain, completed using reference TRBV11-1 and TRBJ2-3, is EAEVAQSPRYKITEKSQAVAFWCDPISGHATLYWYRQILGQGPELLVQFQDESVVDDSQLPKDRFSAERLKGVDSTLKIQPAELGDSAMYLCASSLGVTDTQYFGPGTRLTVL.

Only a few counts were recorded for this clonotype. DNA for the CDR3: TGCAGTGCTAGAGTTGGCGATACGCAGTATTTT. This codes for CSARVGDTQYF. The V and J genes are TRBV20-1 and TRBJ2-3; D is unresolved. V dropped 1 base and J dropped 6 bases, with 5 bases sitting between them. This CDR3 has 11 residues. CDR1 DFQATT and CDR2 SNEGSKA come from the germline V gene (reference sequence).

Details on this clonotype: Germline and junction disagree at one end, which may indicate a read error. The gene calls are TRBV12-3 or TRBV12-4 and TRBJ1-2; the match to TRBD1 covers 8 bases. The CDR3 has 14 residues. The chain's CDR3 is CTSSRTGRRYGYTF. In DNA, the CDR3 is TGTACCAGCAGCCGGACAGGGAGAAGGTACGGCTACACCTTC.

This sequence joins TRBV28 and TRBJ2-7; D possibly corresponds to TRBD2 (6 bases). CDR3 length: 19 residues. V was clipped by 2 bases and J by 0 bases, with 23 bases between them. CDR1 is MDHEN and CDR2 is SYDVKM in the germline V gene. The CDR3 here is CASSLAGRRLAVSSYEQYF. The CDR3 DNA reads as TGTGCCAGCAGTTTAGCGGGACGTCGCTTAGCGGTGAGCTCCTACGAGCAGTACTTC. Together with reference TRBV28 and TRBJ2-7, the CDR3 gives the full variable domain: DVKVTQSSRYLVKRTGEKVFLECVQDMDHENMFWYRQDPGLGLRLIYFSYDVKMKEKGDIPEGYSVSREKKERFSLILESASTNQTSMYLCASSLAGRRLAVSSYEQYFGPGTRLTVT.

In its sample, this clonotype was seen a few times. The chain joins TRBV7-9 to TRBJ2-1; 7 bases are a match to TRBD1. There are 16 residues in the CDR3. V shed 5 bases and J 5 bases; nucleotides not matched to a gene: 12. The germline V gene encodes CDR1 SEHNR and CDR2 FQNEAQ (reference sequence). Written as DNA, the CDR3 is TGTGCCAGCAGCAGAGACAGGGCGGGCACGGACAATGAGCAGTTCTTC. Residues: CASSRDRAGTDNEQFF.

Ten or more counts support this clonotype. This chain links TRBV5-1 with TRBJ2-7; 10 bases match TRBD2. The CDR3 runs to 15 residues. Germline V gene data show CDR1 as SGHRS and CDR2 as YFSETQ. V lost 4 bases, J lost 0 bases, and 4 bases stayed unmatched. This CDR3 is CASSLTSGNSYEQYF. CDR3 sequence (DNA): TGCGCCAGCAGCCTAACTAGCGGGAACTCCTACGAGCAGTACTTC.

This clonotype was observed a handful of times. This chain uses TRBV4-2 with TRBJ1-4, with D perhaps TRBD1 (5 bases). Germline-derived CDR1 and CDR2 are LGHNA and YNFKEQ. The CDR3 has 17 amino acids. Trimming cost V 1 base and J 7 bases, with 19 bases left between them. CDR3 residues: CASSQVEEGPLGEKLFF. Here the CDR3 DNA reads TGTGCCAGCAGCCAAGTAGAGGAGGGACCCCTCGGTGAAAAACTGTTTTTT.

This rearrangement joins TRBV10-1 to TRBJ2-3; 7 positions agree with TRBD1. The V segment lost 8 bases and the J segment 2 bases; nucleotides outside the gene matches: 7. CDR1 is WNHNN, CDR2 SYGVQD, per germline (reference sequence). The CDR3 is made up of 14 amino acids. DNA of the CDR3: TGCGCCAGCTGCGACGGGACAGCCACAGATACGCAGTATTTT. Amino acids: CASCDGTATDTQYF.

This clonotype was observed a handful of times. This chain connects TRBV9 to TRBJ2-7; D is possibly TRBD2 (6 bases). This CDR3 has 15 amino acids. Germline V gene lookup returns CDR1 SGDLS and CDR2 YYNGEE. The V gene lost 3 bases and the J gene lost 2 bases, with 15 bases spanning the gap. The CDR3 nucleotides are TGTGCCAGCAGCGGGATGGAAGCGGGTACCTACGAGCAGTACTTC. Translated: CASSGMEAGTYEQYF. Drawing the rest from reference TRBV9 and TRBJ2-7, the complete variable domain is DSGVTQTPKHLITATGQRVTLRCSPRSGDLSVYWYQQSLDQGLQFLIQYYNGEERAKGNILERFSAQQFPDLHSELNLSSLELGDSALYFCASSGMEAGTYEQYFGPGTRLTVT.

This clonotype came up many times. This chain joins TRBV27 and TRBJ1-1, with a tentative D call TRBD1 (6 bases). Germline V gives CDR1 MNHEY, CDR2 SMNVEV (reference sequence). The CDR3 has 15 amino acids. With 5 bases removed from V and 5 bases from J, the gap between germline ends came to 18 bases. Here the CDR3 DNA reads TGTGCCAGCAGTCCGGGGGGCCTGGTCGGGACTGAAGCTTTCTTT. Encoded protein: CASSPGGLVGTEAFF.

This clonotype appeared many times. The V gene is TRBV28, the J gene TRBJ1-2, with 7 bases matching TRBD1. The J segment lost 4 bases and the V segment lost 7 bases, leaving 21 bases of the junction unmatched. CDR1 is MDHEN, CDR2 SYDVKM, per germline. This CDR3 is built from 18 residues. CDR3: CASKISIAGQAGLYGYTF. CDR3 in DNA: TGTGCCAGCAAAATCTCTATAGCCGGACAGGCCGGACTCTATGGCTACACCTTC.

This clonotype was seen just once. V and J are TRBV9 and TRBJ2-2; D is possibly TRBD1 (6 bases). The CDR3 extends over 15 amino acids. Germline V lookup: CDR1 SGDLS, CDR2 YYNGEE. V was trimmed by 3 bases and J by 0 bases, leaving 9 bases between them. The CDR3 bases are TGTGCCAGCAGCGCCAGGGGATCGAACACCGGGGAGCTGTTTTTT. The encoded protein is CASSARGSNTGELFF.

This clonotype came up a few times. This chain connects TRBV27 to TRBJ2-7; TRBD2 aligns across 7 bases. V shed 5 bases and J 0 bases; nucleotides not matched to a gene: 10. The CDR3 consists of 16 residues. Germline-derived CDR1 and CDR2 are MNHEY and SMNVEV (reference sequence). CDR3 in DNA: TGTGCCAGCAGTCTCCTCATAGCGGGTGGCTCCTACGAGCAGTACTTC. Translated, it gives CASSLLIAGGSYEQYF.

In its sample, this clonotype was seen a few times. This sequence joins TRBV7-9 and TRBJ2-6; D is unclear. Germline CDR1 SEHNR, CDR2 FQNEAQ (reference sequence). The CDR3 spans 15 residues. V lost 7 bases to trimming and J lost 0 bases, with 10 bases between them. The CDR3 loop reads CASTWVRSGANVLTF. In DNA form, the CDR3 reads TGTGCCAGCACTTGGGTCCGCTCTGGGGCCAACGTCCTGACTTTC.

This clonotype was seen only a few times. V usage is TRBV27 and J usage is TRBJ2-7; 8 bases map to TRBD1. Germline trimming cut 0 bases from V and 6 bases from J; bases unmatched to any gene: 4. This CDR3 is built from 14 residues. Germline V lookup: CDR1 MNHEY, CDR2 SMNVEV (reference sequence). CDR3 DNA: TGTGCCAGCAGTTTATCCGCAGGGGGCAGCGAGCAGTACTTC. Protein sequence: CASSLSAGGSEQYF.

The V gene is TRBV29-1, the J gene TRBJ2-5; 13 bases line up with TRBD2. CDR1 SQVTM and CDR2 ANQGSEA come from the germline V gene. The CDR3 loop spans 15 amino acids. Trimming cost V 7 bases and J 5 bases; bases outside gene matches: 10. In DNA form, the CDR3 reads TGCAGCGCTGGCCTCGGGACTAGCGGGATCGAGACCCAGTACTTC. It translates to CSAGLGTSGIETQYF.

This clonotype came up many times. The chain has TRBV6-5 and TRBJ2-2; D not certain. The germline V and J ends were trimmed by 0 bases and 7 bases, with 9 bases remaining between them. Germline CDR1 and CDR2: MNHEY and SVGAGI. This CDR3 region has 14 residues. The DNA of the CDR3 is TGTGCCAGCAGTTACTCGAATCCAATCGGGGAGCTGTTTTTT. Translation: CASSYSNPIGELFF.

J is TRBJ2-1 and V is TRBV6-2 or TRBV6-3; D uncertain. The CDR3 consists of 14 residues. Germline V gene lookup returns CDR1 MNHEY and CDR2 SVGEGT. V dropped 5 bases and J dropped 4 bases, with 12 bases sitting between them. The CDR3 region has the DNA TGTGCCAGCAGTCCTCGAGTGGTTTACAATGAGCAGTTCTTC. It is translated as CASSPRVVYNEQFF.

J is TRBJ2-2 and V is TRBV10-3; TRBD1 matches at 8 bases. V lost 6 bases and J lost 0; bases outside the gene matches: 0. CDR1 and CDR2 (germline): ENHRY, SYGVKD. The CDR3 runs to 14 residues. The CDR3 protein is CAISRGPNTGELFF. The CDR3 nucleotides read TGTGCCATCAGCAGGGGGCCGAACACCGGGGAGCTGTTTTTT.

DNA of the CDR3: TGCAGTGCTACACTAGCGGAGCTAGCCAAAAACATTCAGTACTTC. Translation: CSATLAELAKNIQYF. The V gene is TRBV20-1, the J gene TRBJ2-4, with 8 bases identical to TRBD2. CDR3 length: 15 amino acids. Trimming took 4 bases from V and 0 from J; bases not matched to a gene: 5. Per the germline V gene, CDR1 is DFQATT and CDR2 is SNEGSKA (reference sequence).

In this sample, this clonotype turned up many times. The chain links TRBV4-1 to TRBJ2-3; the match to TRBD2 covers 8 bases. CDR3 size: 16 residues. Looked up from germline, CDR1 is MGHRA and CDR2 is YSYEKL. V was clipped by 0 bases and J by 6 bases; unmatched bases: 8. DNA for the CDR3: TGCGCCAGCAGCCAAGATTCAGGCGGGGGGCTCGATACGCAGTATTTT. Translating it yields CASSQDSGGGLDTQYF.

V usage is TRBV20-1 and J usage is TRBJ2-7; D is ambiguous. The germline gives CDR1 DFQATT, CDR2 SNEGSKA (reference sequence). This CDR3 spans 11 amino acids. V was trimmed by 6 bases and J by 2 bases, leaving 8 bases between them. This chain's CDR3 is CSALKTYEQYF. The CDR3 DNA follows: TGCAGTGCCCTCAAAACCTACGAGCAGTACTTC.

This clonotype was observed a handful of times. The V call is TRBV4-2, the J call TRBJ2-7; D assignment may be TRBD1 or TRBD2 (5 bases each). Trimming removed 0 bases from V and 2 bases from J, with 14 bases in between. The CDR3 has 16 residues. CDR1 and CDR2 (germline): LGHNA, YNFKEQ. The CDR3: CASSQDGTPATYEQYF. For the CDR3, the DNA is TGTGCCAGCAGCCAAGACGGGACGCCCGCGACCTACGAGCAGTACTTC.

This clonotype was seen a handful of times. CDR3: CASSHGTGNPYEQYF. The CDR3 nucleotides read TGTGCCAGCAGTCACGGGACAGGGAACCCCTACGAGCAGTACTTC. The genes are TRBV6-2 or TRBV6-3 and TRBJ2-7, with 9 positions matching TRBD1. J lost 2 bases, V lost 5 bases, and 7 bases had no gene match. The CDR3 has 15 amino acids. Germline V gives CDR1 MNHEY, CDR2 SVGEGT.

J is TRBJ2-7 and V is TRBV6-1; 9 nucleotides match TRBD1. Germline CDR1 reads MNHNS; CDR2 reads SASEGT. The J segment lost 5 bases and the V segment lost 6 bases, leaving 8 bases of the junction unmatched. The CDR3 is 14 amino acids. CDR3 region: CASSPGTGLNEQYF. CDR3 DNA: TGTGCCAGCAGCCCCGGGACAGGGCTAAACGAGCAGTACTTC.